This T cell receptor beta chain was retrieved from a study of blood T cell repertoires in COVID-19. Across the whole study: The study drew acute and convalescent COVID-19 samples from the United States, Italy and Spain. The cDNA or gDNA used as material had been derived from T cells, B-cell-depleted T cells, or PBMCs.

There are 15 residues in the CDR3. The ends were cut back, 2 bases at V and 0 bases at J, with 8 bases in the middle. Germline CDR1 MNHEY, CDR2 SVGAGI. In the study's own analysis: Amplification from reference gene primers served as the basis for estimated nucleated cell counts. Assay: immunoSEQ multiplex PCR; the TCRdb copy retains only in-frame clones and omits some. That table gives V, J and clone size, and the DNA gave D and trimming. Of under 300,000 clones in the sample, about 88% are singletons; the top ten hold 2% to 2.5%. The chain recombines TRBV6-5 with TRBJ1-3; D gene uncertain. The sample comprised peripheral blood. This clonotype was sampled from a woman aged 40 to 50 who had recovered from COVID-19. The CDR3 nucleotides read TGTGCCAGCAGTTACGGCAGAAGCTCTGGAAACACCATATATTTT. As protein: CASSYGRSSGNTIYF.